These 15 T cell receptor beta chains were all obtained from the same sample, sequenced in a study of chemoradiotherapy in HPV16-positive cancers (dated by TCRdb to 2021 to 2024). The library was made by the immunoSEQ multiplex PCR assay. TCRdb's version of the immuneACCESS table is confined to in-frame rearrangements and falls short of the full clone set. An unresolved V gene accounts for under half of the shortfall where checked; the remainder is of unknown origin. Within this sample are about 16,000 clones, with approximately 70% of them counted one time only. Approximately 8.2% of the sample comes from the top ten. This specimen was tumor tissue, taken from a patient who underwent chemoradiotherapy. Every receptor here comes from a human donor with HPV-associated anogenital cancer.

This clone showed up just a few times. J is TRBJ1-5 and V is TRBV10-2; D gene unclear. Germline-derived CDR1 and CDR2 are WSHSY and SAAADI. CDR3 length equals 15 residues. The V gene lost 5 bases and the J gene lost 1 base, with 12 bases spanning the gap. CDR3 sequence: CASSREKGSNQPQHF. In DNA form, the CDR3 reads TGCGCCAGCAGTCGGGAGAAGGGAAGCAATCAGCCCCAGCATTTT.

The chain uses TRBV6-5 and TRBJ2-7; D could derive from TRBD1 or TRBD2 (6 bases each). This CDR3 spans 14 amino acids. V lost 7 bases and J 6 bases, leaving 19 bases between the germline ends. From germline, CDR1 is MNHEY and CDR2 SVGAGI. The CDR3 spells CASTNPTGTSEQYF. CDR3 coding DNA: TGTGCCAGCACCAACCCCACAGGGACTTCCGAGCAGTACTTC.

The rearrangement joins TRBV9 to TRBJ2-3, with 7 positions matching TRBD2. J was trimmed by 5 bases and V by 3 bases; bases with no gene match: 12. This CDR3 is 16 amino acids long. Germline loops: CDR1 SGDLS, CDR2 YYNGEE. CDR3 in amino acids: CASSAYETSFGDTQYF. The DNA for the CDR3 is TGTGCCAGCAGCGCGTACGAGACTAGCTTCGGAGATACGCAGTATTTT.

CDR3 amino acids: CASSLKERDPRGYTF. The CDR3 bases are TGTGCCAGCAGCCTCAAAGAACGGGACCCTCGTGGCTACACCTTC. The chain couples TRBV7-3 to TRBJ1-2; the D gene is possibly TRBD1 (5 bases). Trimming took 5 bases from V and 7 from J, leaving 20 bases between them. Germline V gene data show CDR1 as SGHTA and CDR2 as FQGTGA. This CDR3 is built from 15 residues. The variable domain in full, with the rest retrieved from reference TRBV7-3 and TRBJ1-2, is GAGVSQTPSNKVTEKGKYVELRCDPISGHTALYWYRQSLGQGPEFLIYFQGTGAADDSGLPNDRFFAVRPEGSVSTLKIQRTERGDSAVYLCASSLKERDPRGYTFGSGTRLTVV.

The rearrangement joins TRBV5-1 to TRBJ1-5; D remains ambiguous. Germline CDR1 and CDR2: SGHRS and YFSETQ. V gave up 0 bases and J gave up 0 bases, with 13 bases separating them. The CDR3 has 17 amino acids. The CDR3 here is CASSLGAGSHSNQPQHF. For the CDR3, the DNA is TGCGCCAGCAGCTTGGGGGCGGGGAGCCATAGCAATCAGCCCCAGCATTTT.

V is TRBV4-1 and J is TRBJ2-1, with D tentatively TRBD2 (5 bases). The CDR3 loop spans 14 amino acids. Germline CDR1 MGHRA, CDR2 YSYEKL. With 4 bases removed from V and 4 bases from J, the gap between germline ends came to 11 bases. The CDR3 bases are TGCGCCAGCAGCCCCGAGGACTCTTACAATGAGCAGTTCTTC. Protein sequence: CASSPEDSYNEQFF.

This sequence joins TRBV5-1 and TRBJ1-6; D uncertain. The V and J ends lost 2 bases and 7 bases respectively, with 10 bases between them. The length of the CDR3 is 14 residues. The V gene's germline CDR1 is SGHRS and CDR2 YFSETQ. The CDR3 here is CASSFGLTNSPLHF. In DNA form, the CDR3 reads TGCGCCAGCAGCTTCGGACTGACAAATTCACCCCTCCACTTT.

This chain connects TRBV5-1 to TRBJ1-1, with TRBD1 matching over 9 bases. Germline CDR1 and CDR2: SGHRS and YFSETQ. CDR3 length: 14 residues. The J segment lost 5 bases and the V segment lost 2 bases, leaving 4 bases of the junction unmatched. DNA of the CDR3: TGCGCCAGCAGCTTCGGGACAGGGCGGACTGAAGCTTTCTTT. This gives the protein CASSFGTGRTEAFF.

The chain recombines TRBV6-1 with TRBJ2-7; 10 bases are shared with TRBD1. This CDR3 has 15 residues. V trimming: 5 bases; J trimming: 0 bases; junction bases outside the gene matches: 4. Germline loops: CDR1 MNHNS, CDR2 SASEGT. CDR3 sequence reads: CASSQWTGGSYEQYF. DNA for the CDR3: TGTGCCAGCAGTCAATGGACAGGGGGCTCCTACGAGCAGTACTTC.

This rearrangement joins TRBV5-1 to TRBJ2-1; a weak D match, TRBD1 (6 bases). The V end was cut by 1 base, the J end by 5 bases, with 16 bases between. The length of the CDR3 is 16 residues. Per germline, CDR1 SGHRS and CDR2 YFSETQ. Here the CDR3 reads CASSLLGAQGNNEQFF. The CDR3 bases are TGCGCCAGCAGCTTGCTGGGGGCGCAGGGAAACAATGAGCAGTTCTTC.

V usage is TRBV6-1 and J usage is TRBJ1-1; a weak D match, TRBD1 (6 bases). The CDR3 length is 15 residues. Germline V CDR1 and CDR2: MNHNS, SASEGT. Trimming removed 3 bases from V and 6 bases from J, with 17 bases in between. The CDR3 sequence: CASSESQTGSAEAFF. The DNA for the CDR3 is TGTGCCAGCAGTGAGTCCCAAACAGGGTCCGCTGAAGCTTTCTTT.

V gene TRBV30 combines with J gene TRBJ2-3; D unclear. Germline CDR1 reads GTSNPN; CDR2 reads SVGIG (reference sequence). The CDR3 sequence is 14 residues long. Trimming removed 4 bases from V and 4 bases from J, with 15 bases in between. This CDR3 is CAWKLGPLADTQYF. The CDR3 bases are TGTGCCTGGAAGTTGGGCCCACTCGCAGATACGCAGTATTTT.

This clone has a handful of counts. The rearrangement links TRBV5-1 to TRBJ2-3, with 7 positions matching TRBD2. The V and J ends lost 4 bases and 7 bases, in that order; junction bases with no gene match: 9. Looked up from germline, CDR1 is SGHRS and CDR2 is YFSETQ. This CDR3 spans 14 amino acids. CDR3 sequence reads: CASSPPSGENTQYF. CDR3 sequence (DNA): TGCGCCAGCAGCCCCCCTAGCGGAGAGAATACGCAGTATTTT.

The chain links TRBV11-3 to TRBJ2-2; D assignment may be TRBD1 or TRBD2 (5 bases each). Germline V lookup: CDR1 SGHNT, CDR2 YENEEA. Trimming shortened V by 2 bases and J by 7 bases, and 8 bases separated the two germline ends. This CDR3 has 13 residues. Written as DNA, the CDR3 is TGTGCCAGCAGCTTATGGGACCGCGGGGAGCTGTTTTTT. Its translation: CASSLWDRGELFF.

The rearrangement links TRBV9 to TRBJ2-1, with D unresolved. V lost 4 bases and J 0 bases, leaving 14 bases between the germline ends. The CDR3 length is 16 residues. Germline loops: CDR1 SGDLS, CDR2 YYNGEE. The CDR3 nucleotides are TGTGCCAGCAGCATGTACACGGAGAGCTCCTACAATGAGCAGTTCTTC. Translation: CASSMYTESSYNEQFF. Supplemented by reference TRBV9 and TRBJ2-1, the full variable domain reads DSGVTQTPKHLITATGQRVTLRCSPRSGDLSVYWYQQSLDQGLQFLIQYYNGEERAKGNILERFSAQQFPDLHSELNLSSLELGDSALYFCASSMYTESSYNEQFFGPGTRLTVL.